What follows is one T cell receptor (beta chain) and its context. The specificity of this receptor is unknown. No base-level quality is on record; no much larger clone is a single base apart. This sample was taken from a study of blood T cell repertoires in COVID-19 (dated by TCRdb to between 2020 and 2021). Background on the whole study: The collaborator samples originated in the United States, Italy and Spain and spanned the acute and convalescent phases of COVID-19. The material from the prospective study consisted of cDNA or gDNA derived from T cells, B-cell-depleted T cells, or PBMCs. Deeply sampled blood TCRbeta repertoires from subjects exposed to, actively infected with, or recovered from COVID-19 were included in the dataset. The repertoires were released in a freely available public database intended as a resource for research on the immune response to SARS-CoV-2. The samples were drawn from two sources: the first 160 participants of the ongoing ImmuneRACE study, and 950 to 1,500 subjects contributed by 6 global collaborators. Sample metadata almost always included a de-identified subject ID, COVID-19 status, age in years and sex. Where available, HLA class I and class II types were taken from metadata supplied by the sample provider and were not determined by assay-based typing.

The immunoSEQ Assay, a bias-controlled multiplex PCR, was used to amplify TCRbeta CDR3 regions from genomic DNA. Concerning the study's data processing: The number of nucleated cells in each sample was estimated from the amplification of reference gene primers within the assay. To quantify the absolute abundance of each unique TCRbeta CDR3 rearrangement, sequence reads were collapsed and filtered. For each sample, productive Simpson clonality was calculated as the square root of Simpson's diversity index over productive rearrangements. The source is immuneACCESS, and TCRdb retained only in-frame sequences with V and J called. Part of the clones is not carried over; for the studies checked, unresolved V genes explain less than half of this, and the remainder is unexplained. The V and J calls and clone size were taken over from that table, and D and trimming were inferred from the DNA. Across this sample there are about 73,000 clones, with 70% to 85% seen only once. Clones ranked in the top ten supply around 4% of the sample.

Each collaborating institution followed its own protocols to collect whole blood in K2EDTA tubes. For TCRbeta analysis, collaborators shipped samples as frozen whole blood, isolated PBMCs, or DNA extracted from either of those sample types. Results and caveats for the whole study, not just this receptor: The quantity of clinical and demographic metadata differed by source and by participant and was supplied without curation.

This sequence was found in an older woman with acute or convalescent COVID-19. Sequenced sample: peripheral blood.

In nucleotide form, the sequence is TGCGCCAGCAGCCAAGGGTCGGCTAGCGGGAGGAGGAACGAGCAGTACTTC. Translated, it reads CASSQGSASGRRNEQYF. The chain joins TRBV4-1 to TRBJ2-7, with 11 bases in between that match TRBD2. Germline trimming: 1 base from V, 5 bases from J; junction bases outside gene matches: 10. The germline V gene sets CDR1 to MGHRA and CDR2 to YSYEKL. The CDR3 runs 17 residues from the cysteine to the phenylalanine. Only the CDR3 region is kept as DNA, spanning 51 bases read in frame from base 1.